This T cell receptor beta chain was found in a study of cytomegalovirus exposure and HLA in healthy donors. Study conclusions and caveats: About 87% or about 30% of the time was how often most TCR beta V segments were productive, according to an earlier analysis. Among immune exposure information, only CMV serostatus was available. The authors listed 164 TCR beta chains as cytomegalovirus-associated. Some V segments could not be told apart, so they were left out, TRBV6-2 and TRBV6-3 among them.

About this clone itself: Its antigen is as yet unknown.

Between the trimmed V and J ends, which lost 6 bases and 8 bases, there was a span of 10 bases. The CDR3 loop spans 10 amino acids. In germline, CDR1 is DFQATT, CDR2 SNEGSKA (reference sequence). The PCR contained 60 Vbeta and 13 Jbeta primers. Measured with immunoSEQ multiplex PCR; TCRdb has only the in-frame clones, and not every one. This sample carries 150,000 to 200,000 clones, over 70% of them seen once, and the ten largest clones take about 0.5%. Sequenced sample: PBMCs. The V call is TRBV20-1, the J call TRBJ1-2; D is unresolved. The clonotype comes from a woman in her fifties or sixties in good health and CMV-seronegative. CDR3 sequence (DNA): TGCAGTGCCGAGGCGGGCGGCTACACCTTC. This sequence encodes CSAEAGGYTF.